This is a list of T cell receptor beta chains from one sample in a study of primary melanoma T cells and metastatic recurrence. Repertoires were generated with immunoSEQ multiplex PCR, while TCRdb's copy carries only in-frame clones and drops some. This sample's clone table lists about two dozen clones. Sequencing was done on a sample of melanoma tumor tissue. Receptor source: a human donor with melanoma. The CDR3 runs from the conserved cysteine through the conserved F or W. Each record gives: D gene, V gene, J gene, clone size, CDR3 DNA, CDR3 protein. D genes are given only for firm matches. Clone size is given for some rows only: seen once, a few or many times, or a class if the clone is expanded.

D gene: -
V gene: TRBV30
J gene: TRBJ2-1
clone size: -
CDR3 DNA: TGTGCCTGGAGCCCGTACAATGAGCAGTTCTTC
CDR3 protein: CAWSPYNEQFF

D gene: -
V gene: TRBV11-3
J gene: TRBJ1-6
clone size: once
CDR3 DNA: TGTGCCAGCAGCTTACAGACAGGTAGCAATTCACCCCTCCACTTT
CDR3 protein: CASSLQTGSNSPLHF

D gene: TRBD2
V gene: TRBV11-3
J gene: TRBJ2-7
clone size: -
CDR3 DNA: TGTGTCAGCAGCTCTCGCGGGGGGACCTACGAGCAGTACTTC
CDR3 protein: CVSSSRGGTYEQYF

D gene: -
V gene: TRBV11-3
J gene: TRBJ1-1
clone size: -
CDR3 DNA: TGTGCCAGCAGCCCCGACGGGGCGGGGTGGACTGAAGCTTTCTTT
CDR3 protein: CASSPDGAGWTEAFF

D gene: -
V gene: TRBV12-5
J gene: TRBJ2-1
clone size: few
CDR3 DNA: TGTGCCAGCACCCCGACTGGAGGGAATGAGCAGTTCTTC
CDR3 protein: CASTPTGGNEQFF

D gene: -
V gene: TRBV5-1
J gene: TRBJ2-1
clone size: -
CDR3 DNA: TGCGCCAGCAGCTTGGTCGGGAGCTCCTACAATGAGCAGTTCTTC
CDR3 protein: CASSLVGSSYNEQFF

D gene: -
V gene: TRBV11-3
J gene: TRBJ1-1
clone size: -
CDR3 DNA: TGTGCCAGCAGCTTACGCCCCTGGTGGGGGGCGGACACTGAAGCTTTCTTT
CDR3 protein: CASSLRPWWGADTEAFF

D gene: -
V gene: TRBV14
J gene: TRBJ2-2
clone size: -
CDR3 DNA: TGTGCCAGCAGCTCCTACGGGGAGCTGTTTTTT
CDR3 protein: CASSSYGELFF